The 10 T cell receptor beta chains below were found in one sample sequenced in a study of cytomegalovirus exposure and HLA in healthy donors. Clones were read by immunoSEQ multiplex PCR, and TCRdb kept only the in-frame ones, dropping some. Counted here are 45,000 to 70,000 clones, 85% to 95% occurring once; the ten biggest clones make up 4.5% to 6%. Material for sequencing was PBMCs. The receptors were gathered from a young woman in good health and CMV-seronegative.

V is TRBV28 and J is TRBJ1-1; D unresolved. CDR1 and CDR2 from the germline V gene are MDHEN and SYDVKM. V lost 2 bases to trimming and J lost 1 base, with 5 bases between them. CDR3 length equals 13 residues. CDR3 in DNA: TGTGCCAGCAGTTTAATTAAGAACACTGAAGCTTTCTTT. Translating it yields CASSLIKNTEAFF.

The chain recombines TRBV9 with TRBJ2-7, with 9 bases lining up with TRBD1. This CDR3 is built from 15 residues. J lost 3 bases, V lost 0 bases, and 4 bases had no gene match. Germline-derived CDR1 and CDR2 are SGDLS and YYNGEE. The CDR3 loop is CASSVAGQGVYEQYF. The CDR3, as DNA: TGTGCCAGCAGCGTAGCGGGACAGGGTGTCTACGAGCAGTACTTC.

CDR3 amino acids: CASSPGQPNSPLHF. The CDR3 nucleotides are TGTGCCAGCAGCCCGGGACAGCCAAATTCACCCCTCCACTTT. This chain uses TRBV9 with TRBJ1-6; 7 nucleotides align to TRBD1. The trim removed 4 bases at V and 7 bases at J, leaving 5 bases unmatched. Germline V lookup: CDR1 SGDLS, CDR2 YYNGEE. The CDR3 length is 14 residues.

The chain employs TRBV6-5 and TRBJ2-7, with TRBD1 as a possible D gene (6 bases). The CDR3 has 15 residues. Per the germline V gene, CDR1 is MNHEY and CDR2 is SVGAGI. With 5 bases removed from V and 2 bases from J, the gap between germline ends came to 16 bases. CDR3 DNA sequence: TGTGCCAGCAGTAACCACTCCTGGACAGCCTACGAGCAGTACGTC. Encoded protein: CASSNHSWTAYEQYV.

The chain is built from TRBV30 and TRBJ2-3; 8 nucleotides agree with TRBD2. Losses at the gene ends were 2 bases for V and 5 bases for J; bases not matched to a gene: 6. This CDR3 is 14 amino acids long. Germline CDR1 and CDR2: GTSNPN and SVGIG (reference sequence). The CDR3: CAWSFSGGGDTQYF. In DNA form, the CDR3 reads TGTGCCTGGAGTTTCAGCGGGGGCGGAGATACGCAGTATTTT.

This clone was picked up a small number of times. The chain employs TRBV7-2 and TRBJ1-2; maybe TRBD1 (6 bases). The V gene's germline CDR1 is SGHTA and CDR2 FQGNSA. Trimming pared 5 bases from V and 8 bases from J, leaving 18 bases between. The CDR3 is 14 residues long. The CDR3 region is CASSPDSAAFGYTF. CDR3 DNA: TGTGCCAGCAGCCCGGACAGTGCAGCATTCGGCTACACCTTC.

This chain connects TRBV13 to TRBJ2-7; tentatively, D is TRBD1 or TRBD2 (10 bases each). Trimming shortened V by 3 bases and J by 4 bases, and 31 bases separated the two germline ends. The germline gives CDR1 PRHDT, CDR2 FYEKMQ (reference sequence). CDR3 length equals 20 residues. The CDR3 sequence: CASSLTPGQGLAGGFYEQYF. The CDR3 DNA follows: TGTGCCAGCAGCTTGACGCCGGGACAGGGGTTAGCGGGGGGATTTTACGAGCAGTACTTC.

CDR3 sequence (DNA): TGTGCCAGCAGTTACGACGGGGGGAGCAATCAGCCCCAGCATTTT. Protein: CASSYDGGSNQPQHF. This rearrangement joins TRBV6-6 to TRBJ1-5, with a possible D match to TRBD1 (5 bases). Trimming removed 2 bases at V and 1 base at J, with 9 bases between. Germline loops: CDR1 MNHNY, CDR2 SVGAGI (reference sequence). This CDR3 contains 15 residues.

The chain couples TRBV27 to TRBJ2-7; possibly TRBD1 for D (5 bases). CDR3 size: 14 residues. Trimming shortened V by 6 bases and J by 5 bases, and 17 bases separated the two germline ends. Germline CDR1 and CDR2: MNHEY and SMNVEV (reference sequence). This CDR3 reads CASRGKGKPHEQYV. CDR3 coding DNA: TGTGCCAGCAGAGGAAAGGGGAAACCTCACGAGCAGTACGTC.

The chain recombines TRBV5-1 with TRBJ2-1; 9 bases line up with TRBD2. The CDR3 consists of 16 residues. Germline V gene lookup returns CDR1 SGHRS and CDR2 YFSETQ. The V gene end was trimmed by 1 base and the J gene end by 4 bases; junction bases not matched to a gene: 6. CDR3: CASSLSLAGEYNEQFF. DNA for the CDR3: TGCGCCAGCAGCTTGTCTTTAGCGGGGGAGTACAATGAGCAGTTCTTC.